What follows is one T cell receptor beta chain and its context. Its antigen remains unknown. Assay: immunoSEQ multiplex PCR; the TCRdb copy retains only in-frame clones and omits some. The repertoire holds about 85,000 clones, around 93% seen once, with 7.6% in the top ten. The entry originates in a study of graft-versus-host responses after intestinal transplantation. This CDR3 region has 17 residues. The germline V and J ends were trimmed by 1 base and 6 bases, with 18 bases remaining between them. Germline assignment: CDR1 SGHDN and CDR2 FVKESK. The rearrangement links TRBV14 to TRBJ2-2; D is uncertain. The sequencing here drew on unstimulated CD8+ T cells sorted from spleen or lymph node cells, taken before transplant. The sequence derives from a human donor who was the organ donor for an intestinal transplant. CDR3 nucleotide sequence: TGTGCCAGCAGCCAAGGGCCTCCGGCTCTAGTTTCCGGGGAGCTGTTTTTT. Protein: CASSQGPPALVSGELFF.